Detailed here is one TCR beta chain. Its antigen is as yet unknown. The sample comes from a study of beta chain features in type 1 diabetes. Study-level findings and limits: The cDNA sequencing approach could over-represent high-TCR-expressing cells. Within each of all four CD4+ subsets, Type 1 diabetes patients had TCRB CDR3s that were moderately but significantly shorter. VDJ junctions from type 1 diabetes patients carried fewer insertions and larger deletions.

Between the trimmed V and J ends, which lost 4 bases and 9 bases, there was a span of 9 bases. Germline V lookup: CDR1 SQVTM, CDR2 ANQGSEA. The CDR3 consists of 11 residues. Of the isolated RNA, all was reverse transcribed, and so the sequenced material was expressed TCRB transcripts. Profiled with immunoSEQ multiplex PCR; TCRdb holds only in-frame clones, not every one. This sample has over 40,000 clones, with 51% found just once. The TCR comes from a woman between 18 and 30 years old in good health. J is TRBJ2-2 and V is TRBV29-1; possible D gene TRBD2, 5 bases. The specimen was Tregs from blood. This chain's CDR3 is CSVGGSRELFF. The CDR3 region has the DNA TGCAGCGTTGGAGGGAGCAGGGAGCTGTTTTTT.